This T cell receptor (beta chain) was sequenced in a study of CD8 T cells in ankylosing spondylitis. Study-wide findings and caveats: Ankylosing spondylitis blood appeared to be characterized by a TCR beta motif of roughly eight highly homologous variants.

The sample holds a few counts of this clonotype. As yet, its antigen is unknown. The authors made TCR beta libraries by quantitative 5'-RACE with molecular barcodes. TCRdb called the 5' RACE reads again in MiXCR, with one record for every CDR3 protein. Of about 360,000 distinct CDR3 sequences in the sample, 20% were seen once. Trimming removed 5 bases from V and 1 base from J, with 7 bases in between. The CDR3 spans 13 residues. Germline CDR1 KGHDR, CDR2 SFDVKD. The sample was blood, either unsorted or a sorted T cell fraction (not recorded which). The clonotype was recovered from a male donor with ankylosing spondylitis or in good health (not recorded which). This chain uses TRBV24-1 with TRBJ2-5, with no clear D. The CDR3 region has the DNA TGTGCCACCAGTGTTGGCAGCCAAGAGACCCAGTACTTC. Translating gives CATSVGSQETQYF.